This entry concerns a single T cell receptor beta chain. These data are taken from a study of cytomegalovirus exposure and HLA in healthy donors. The PCR used 60 Vbeta and 13 Jbeta primers. Profiling relied on immunoSEQ multiplex PCR, and the TCRdb table lists in-frame clones only, not all of them. The sample includes roughly 99,000 clones, around 77% of them seen just once. This receptor was taken from a male donor in good health and CMV-seronegative. Sequences were obtained from PBMCs.

The CDR3 is CARDRDAPEAFF. The CDR3, as DNA: TGCGCCAGGGACAGGGATGCTCCTGAAGCTTTCTTT. The rearrangement uses TRBV10-1 and TRBJ1-1; 8 bases align to TRBD1. CDR3 length equals 12 residues. J lost 6 bases, V lost 9 bases, and 6 bases had no gene match. The germline V gene has CDR1 WNHNN and CDR2 SYGVQD (reference sequence).